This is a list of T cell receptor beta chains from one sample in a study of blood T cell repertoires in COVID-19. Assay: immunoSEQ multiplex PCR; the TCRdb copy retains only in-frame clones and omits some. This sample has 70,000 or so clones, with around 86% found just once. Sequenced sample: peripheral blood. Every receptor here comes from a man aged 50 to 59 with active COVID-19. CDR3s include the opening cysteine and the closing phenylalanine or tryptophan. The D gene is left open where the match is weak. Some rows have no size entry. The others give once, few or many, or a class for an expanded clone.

CASRATGIGYTF TGTGCCAGTAGAGCTACAGGGATCGGCTACACCTTC . TRBJ1-2 . TRBV19
CASSSFRGQDQPQHF TGTGCCAGTAGTAGCTTCCGGGGACAAGATCAGCCCCAGCATTTT few TRBJ1-5 . TRBV19
CASSRERGGYEQYF TGTGCCAGCAGCCGGGAGAGGGGAGGCTACGAGCAGTACTTC . TRBJ2-7 . TRBV4-2
CASSPSGSGSANYGYTF TGTGCCAGCAGCCCTAGTGGATCCGGTTCAGCTAACTATGGCTACACCTTC . TRBJ1-2 . TRBV7-2
CASSVGLAASTDTQYF TGTGCCAGCAGCGTAGGGCTAGCGGCTAGCACAGATACGCAGTATTTT . TRBJ2-3 TRBD2 TRBV9
CASSYSRQANQPQHF TGTGCCAGCAGTTACTCAAGACAGGCCAATCAGCCCCAGCATTTT once TRBJ1-5 . TRBV6-5
CASSPRLAGDGGELFF TGTGCCAGCTCACCCAGACTAGCGGGAGACGGCGGGGAGCTGTTTTTT . TRBJ2-2 TRBD2 TRBV18
CASSHRYEQFF TGTGCCAGCAGCCACAGGTATGAGCAGTTCTTC once TRBJ2-1 . TRBV4-2
CASSSRLSPPYNEQFF TGTGCCAGCAGTTCGAGACTAAGCCCACCCTACAATGAGCAGTTCTTC . TRBJ2-1 . TRBV28
CAISGGTGETQYF TGTGCCATCAGTGGAGGGACAGGGGAGACCCAGTACTTC . TRBJ2-5 TRBD1 TRBV10-3
CAIRGTALGEQFF TGTGCCATCAGGGGGACTGCCTTAGGTGAGCAGTTCTTC once TRBJ2-1 . TRBV10-3
CASSRIRGPSYEQYF TGTGCCAGCAGTCGAATCCGGGGTCCCAGCTACGAGCAGTACTTC . TRBJ2-7 . TRBV2
CASSEVPGAYNEQFF TGTGCCAGCAGTGAAGTTCCAGGGGCCTACAATGAGCAGTTCTTC . TRBJ2-1 . TRBV2
CASSRTNRGSEQYF TGTGCCAGCAGCCGGACCAACAGGGGTAGCGAGCAGTACTTC . TRBJ2-7 TRBD1 TRBV3-1/TRBV3-2
CASSYSTREPTDTQYF TGTGCCAGCAGTTACTCGACAAGGGAGCCCACAGATACGCAGTATTTT . TRBJ2-3 . TRBV6-2/TRBV6-3
CAISVGRGSNQPQHF TGTGCCATCAGTGTCGGCAGGGGAAGCAATCAGCCCCAGCATTTT once TRBJ1-5 . TRBV10-3
CASRTGTSGRDYYEQYF TGTGCCAGCAGGACCGGGACTAGCGGGAGGGACTATTACGAGCAGTACTTC once TRBJ2-7 TRBD2 TRBV27
CASSLRGTNYGYTF TGCGCCAGCAGCTTAAGAGGGACTAACTATGGCTACACCTTC . TRBJ1-2 . TRBV4-3
CASSLHYRGEAFF TGTGCCAGCAGCTTACACTACAGGGGGGAAGCTTTCTTT . TRBJ1-1 TRBD1 TRBV11-2
CASSGTADGYTF TGTGCCAGCAGCGGGACAGCGGATGGCTACACCTTC . TRBJ1-2 TRBD1 TRBV12-3/TRBV12-4
CASSRDSGSYEQYF TGTGCCAGCAGCCGCGATAGCGGTTCCTACGAGCAGTACTTC . TRBJ2-7 . TRBV11-3
CASSKDRSSYNSPLHF TGTGCCAGCAGTAAGGACAGGAGCTCCTATAATTCACCCCTCCACTTT . TRBJ1-6 TRBD1 TRBV6-6
CASSVGPLSGTGTGELFF TGTGCCAGCAGCGTAGGACCTCTTAGCGGGACCGGCACCGGGGAGCTGTTTTTT . TRBJ2-2 TRBD2 TRBV9
CASSIRSGEFYEQYF TGTGCCAGTAGTATTCGTTCAGGGGAATTCTACGAGCAGTACTTC . TRBJ2-7 . TRBV19
CASSPRTASGNTIYF TGCGCCAGCAGCCCCAGGACAGCCTCTGGAAACACCATATATTTT . TRBJ1-3 . TRBV23-1
CASSPYRGHNYGYTF TGTGCCAGCAGCCCTTACAGGGGGCACAACTATGGCTACACCTTC . TRBJ1-2 TRBD1 TRBV11-3
CASSLGSWETQYF TGTGCCAGCAGCTTGGGGAGTTGGGAGACCCAGTACTTC . TRBJ2-5 . TRBV11-1
CASSVELAGGPGTGELFF TGTGCCAGCAGCGTAGAGCTAGCGGGAGGGCCGGGTACCGGGGAGCTGTTTTTT . TRBJ2-2 TRBD2 TRBV9
CASSQKTGSGANVLTF TGCGCCAGCAGCCAGAAAACAGGCTCTGGGGCCAACGTCCTGACTTTC . TRBJ2-6 . TRBV4-1
CSVALGQTNTEAFF TGCAGCGTTGCCCTGGGACAGACGAACACTGAAGCTTTCTTT . TRBJ1-1 TRBD1 TRBV29-1
CASSELRETGELFF TGTGCCAGCAGTGAATTGCGGGAGACCGGGGAGCTGTTTTTT . TRBJ2-2 TRBD2 TRBV2
CAAQTGVTNEKLFF TGTGCCGCTCAAACAGGGGTAACAAATGAAAAACTGTTTTTT . TRBJ1-4 TRBD1 TRBV28
CASSFRDRGTDTQYF TGTGCCAGCAGCTTCCGGGACAGGGGCACAGATACGCAGTATTTT . TRBJ2-3 TRBD1 TRBV11-3
CASSQWRGNEQFF TGCGCCAGCAGTCAATGGAGAGGGAATGAGCAGTTCTTC . TRBJ2-1 . TRBV23-1
CASSIATWTANTEAFF TGTGCCAGTAGTATAGCGACATGGACAGCGAACACTGAAGCTTTCTTT . TRBJ1-1 . TRBV19
CASSSGLAGRADTQYF TGTGCCAGCAGCTCGGGACTAGCGGGACGGGCAGATACGCAGTATTTT once TRBJ2-3 TRBD2 TRBV6-2/TRBV6-3
CASSPGDGYTF TGTGCCAGCAGTCCAGGGGACGGCTACACCTTC few TRBJ1-2 . TRBV4-2
CAWSKPTRGNYGYTF TGTGCCTGGAGTAAACCGACGAGGGGGAACTATGGCTACACCTTC . TRBJ1-2 . TRBV30
CASSQDKAGRAYNEQFF TGTGCCAGCAGCCAAGATAAGGCGGGAAGGGCTTACAATGAGCAGTTCTTC . TRBJ2-1 . TRBV3-1/TRBV3-2
CASSYPPGSGENNEQFF TGTGCCAGCAGTTACCCCCCGGGTTCCGGGGAGAACAATGAGCAGTTCTTC . TRBJ2-1 . TRBV6-2/TRBV6-3
CASSYRTGGDEKLFF TGTGCCAGCAGTTACCGGACAGGGGGAGATGAAAAACTGTTTTTT . TRBJ1-4 TRBD1 TRBV6-5
CASSSGLAGETQYF TGCGCCAGCAGCTCGGGACTAGCGGGAGAGACCCAGTACTTC . TRBJ2-5 TRBD2 TRBV5-1